This T cell receptor (beta chain) stems from a study of T cells in Graves' hyperthyroidism and ophthalmopathy. The sample holds many counts of this clonotype. Its antigen is currently unknown. RNA transcripts were the template for amplifying TCR beta CDR3 regions. HTBI primers were used for first-round RT-PCR of the TCR CDR3. Each CDR3 protein is one row after TCRdb ran MiXCR on the multiplex PCR reads. The sample shows fewer than 550,000 distinct CDR3 sequences, more than 15% of them seen only once. Study-wide points: Onset of ophthalmopathy came a median approximately 6.9 months after the model predicted it. Most thyroid clonotypes that were expanded above 0.001 also turned up in blood.

Trimming pared 6 bases from V and 8 bases from J, leaving 13 bases between. Germline assignment: CDR1 KGHDR and CDR2 SFDVKD. The CDR3 contains 13 residues. The study defined stable Graves' hyperthyroidism as no ophthalmopathy progression within 18 months. The receptor's source is a woman aged 18 to 35 with Graves' hyperthyroidism. V usage is TRBV24-1 and J usage is TRBJ1-5, with unresolved D. Sequencing was done on a sample of blood. In DNA form, the CDR3 reads TGTGCCACCAGTCGTGCCCCTGGGGAGCCCCAGCATTTT. This codes for CATSRAPGEPQHF.